This is a list of T cell receptor beta chains from one sample in a study of T cell responses to AZD1222 COVID-19 vaccine. Sequencing used immunoSEQ multiplex PCR; TCRdb keeps in-frame clones, though not all of them. Here the sample spans 100,000 to 150,000 clones, just over 90% being singletons. Specimen: peripheral blood, collected on day 0 of AZD1222 vaccination. The origin of the receptors is an adult in good health. Each CDR3 is given with its conserved first and last residue. D genes are given only for firm matches. Only part of the rows carry a size: once, few, many, or a class if the clone is expanded.

v_call	clone_size	d_call	j_call	cdr3_aa	cdr3_nt
TRBV6-5	few	-	TRBJ2-5	CASSLGSWQETQYF	TGTGCCAGCAGCCTAGGATCGTGGCAAGAGACCCAGTACTTC
TRBV7-9	-	-	TRBJ2-7	CASRPEGEHEQYF	TGTGCCAGCAGGCCGGAGGGGGAGCACGAGCAGTACTTC
TRBV27	-	-	TRBJ1-1	CASSLGHKNTEAFF	TGTGCCAGCAGTTTGGGGCATAAGAACACTGAAGCTTTCTTT
TRBV14	-	-	TRBJ1-2	CASSQLGRANYGYTF	TGTGCCAGCAGCCAATTGGGCAGGGCAAACTATGGCTACACCTTC
TRBV6-5	-	-	TRBJ2-3	CASSYSSPDTDTQYF	TGTGCCAGCAGTTACTCGAGCCCCGATACAGATACGCAGTATTTT
TRBV10-1	-	-	TRBJ2-3	CASSGGLLNTQYF	TGCGCCAGCAGTGGGGGACTTCTCAATACGCAGTATTTT
TRBV29-1	-	-	TRBJ2-7	CSVVVGAISYEQYF	TGCAGCGTTGTTGTGGGGGCAATCTCCTACGAGCAGTACTTC
TRBV19	-	-	TRBJ2-7	CASSKVEGTSYEQYF	TGTGCCAGTAGTAAGGTGGAGGGAACGTCCTACGAGCAGTACTTC
TRBV6-6	-	-	TRBJ2-7	CASWGGSEQYF	TGTGCCTCCTGGGGAGGATCGGAGCAGTACTTC
TRBV24-1	once	-	TRBJ1-2	CATSDPFVNYGYTF	TGTGCCACCAGTGATCCCTTCGTTAACTATGGCTACACCTTC
TRBV7-3	-	-	TRBJ1-2	CASSLSSGNYGYTF	TGTGCCAGCAGCTTATCATCGGGGAACTATGGCTACACCTTC
TRBV2	once	TRBD2	TRBJ2-5	CASSLAGGGQETQYF	TGTGCCAGCAGTCTGGCGGGGGGGGGTCAAGAGACCCAGTACTTC
TRBV29-1	-	-	TRBJ1-2	CSVGGSDPHYGYTF	TGCAGCGTAGGCGGGTCAGACCCGCACTATGGCTACACCTTC
TRBV7-2	-	-	TRBJ2-3	CASSFWLVVDTQYF	TGTGCCAGCAGCTTTTGGCTAGTTGTAGATACGCAGTATTTT
TRBV20-1	-	-	TRBJ1-3	CSASPGRSSGNTIYF	TGCAGTGCCAGTCCAGGCCGTAGCTCTGGAAACACCATATATTTT
TRBV28	few	-	TRBJ1-1	CASSLSLRTGEAFF	TGTGCCAGCAGTTTATCTCTCAGGACTGGTGAAGCTTTCTTT
TRBV24-1	-	-	TRBJ2-3	CATSDYRGSIDTQYF	TGTGCCACCAGTGATTATAGAGGTAGCATTGATACGCAGTATTTT
TRBV5-4	-	TRBD2	TRBJ2-5	CASSFPGGSVETQYF	TGTGCCAGCAGCTTCCCGGGGGGGTCGGTTGAGACCCAGTACTTC
TRBV5-1	-	-	TRBJ2-1	CASSLTNRDNEQFF	TGCGCCAGCAGCTTAACTAACCGGGACAATGAGCAGTTCTTC
TRBV7-3	-	TRBD2	TRBJ2-1	CASSLSTGGADEQFF	TGTGCCAGCAGCTTAAGTACCGGGGGGGCTGATGAGCAGTTCTTC
TRBV19	-	-	TRBJ1-1	CASTPADLNTEAFF	TGTGCCAGTACCCCAGCCGACTTGAACACTGAAGCTTTCTTT